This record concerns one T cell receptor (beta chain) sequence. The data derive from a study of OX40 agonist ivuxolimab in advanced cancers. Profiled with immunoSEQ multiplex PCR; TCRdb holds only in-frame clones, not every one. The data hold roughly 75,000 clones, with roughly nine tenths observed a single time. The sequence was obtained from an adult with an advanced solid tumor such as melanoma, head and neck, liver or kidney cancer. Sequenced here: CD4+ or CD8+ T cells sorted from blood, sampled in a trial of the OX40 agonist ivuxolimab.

The CDR3 loop reads CASSRGGETDTQYF. For the CDR3, the DNA is TGTGCCAGCAGTCGTGGGGGAGAGACGGATACGCAGTATTTT. The chain recombines TRBV5-4 with TRBJ2-3; perhaps D is TRBD1 or TRBD2 (5 bases each). The germline CDR1 and CDR2 sequences are SGHNT and YYREEE (reference sequence). The CDR3 runs to 14 residues. V lost 5 bases and J 6 bases, leaving 16 bases between the germline ends. Full variable domain (rest looked up from reference TRBV5-4 and TRBJ2-3): ETGVTQSPTHLIKTRGQQVTLRCSSQSGHNTVSWYQQALGQGPQFIFQYYREEENGRGNFPPRFSGLQFPNYSSELNVNALELDDSALYLCASSRGGETDTQYFGPGTRLTVL.